This TCR beta chain was captured by sequencing in a study of blood T cell repertoires in COVID-19. Study in general: Some COVID-19 samples were acute and others convalescent; all came from the United States, Italy and Spain. PBMCs, B-cell-depleted T cells, or T cells provided the cDNA or gDNA that made up the material.

The repertoire was sequenced with immunoSEQ multiplex PCR; TCRdb's copy has only in-frame clones and lacks some. The data hold 300,000 to 450,000 clones, with around 86% observed a single time. This sequence was found in a human donor in a cohort sampled during active COVID-19. Sequencing was done on a sample of peripheral blood.

CDR3 loop: CASTRTSGYQETQYF. The DNA of the CDR3 is TGTGCCAGCACCAGGACTAGCGGGTACCAAGAGACCCAGTACTTC. The chain couples TRBV6-5 to TRBJ2-5, with 11 bases matching TRBD2. The V and J ends lost 7 bases and 0 bases, in that order; junction bases with no gene match: 4. This CDR3 contains 15 residues. Germline loops: CDR1 MNHEY, CDR2 SVGAGI.